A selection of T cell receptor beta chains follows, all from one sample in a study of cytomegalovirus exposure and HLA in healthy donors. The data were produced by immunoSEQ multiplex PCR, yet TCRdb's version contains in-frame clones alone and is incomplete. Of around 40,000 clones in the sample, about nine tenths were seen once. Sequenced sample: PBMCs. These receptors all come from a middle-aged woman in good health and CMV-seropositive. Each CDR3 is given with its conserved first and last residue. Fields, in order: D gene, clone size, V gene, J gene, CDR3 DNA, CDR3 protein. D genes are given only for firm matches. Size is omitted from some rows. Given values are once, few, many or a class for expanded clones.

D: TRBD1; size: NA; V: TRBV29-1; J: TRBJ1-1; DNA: TGCAGCGTTGTTTCCGGGACAGTGAACACTGAAGCTTTCTTT; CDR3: CSVVSGTVNTEAFF
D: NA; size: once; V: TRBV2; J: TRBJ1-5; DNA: TGTGCCAGCAGTGTAGGGGGAGTCCCCCAGCATTTT; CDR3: CASSVGGVPQHF
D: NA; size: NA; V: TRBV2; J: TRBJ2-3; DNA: TGTGCCAGTACCCGACAGCCTAGAGATACGCAGTATTTT; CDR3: CASTRQPRDTQYF
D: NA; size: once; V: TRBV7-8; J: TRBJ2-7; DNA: TGTGCCAGCAGCTTACCAACGAGGGACGAGCAGTACTTC; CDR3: CASSLPTRDEQYF
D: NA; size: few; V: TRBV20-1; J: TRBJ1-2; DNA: TGCAGTTGGTCCTATGATGGCTACACCTTC; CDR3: CSWSYDGYTF
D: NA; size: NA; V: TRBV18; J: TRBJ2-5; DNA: TGTGCCAGCTCAACCACTGGGACAACTCAAGAGACCCAGTACTTC; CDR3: CASSTTGTTQETQYF
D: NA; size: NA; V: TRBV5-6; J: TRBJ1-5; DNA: TGTGCCAGCATAGTCGGGCAGGGGAGCAATCAGCCCCAGCATTTT; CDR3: CASIVGQGSNQPQHF
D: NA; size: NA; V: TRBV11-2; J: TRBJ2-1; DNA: TGTGCCAGCAGCCCCAACTACAATGAGCAGTTCTTC; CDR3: CASSPNYNEQFF
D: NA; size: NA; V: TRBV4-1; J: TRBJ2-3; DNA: TGCGCCAGCAGCCTGACGAGGGACACAGATACGCAGTATTTT; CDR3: CASSLTRDTDTQYF
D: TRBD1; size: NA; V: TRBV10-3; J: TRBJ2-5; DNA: TGTGCCATCAGTCCCCTTCCCGCCCCGGGACAGGGGTGGGGGACCCAGTACTTC; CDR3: CAISPLPAPGQGWGTQYF
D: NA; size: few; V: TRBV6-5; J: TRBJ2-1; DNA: TGTGCCAGTTACAACTCCGTTGGGCACAATGAGCAGTTCTTC; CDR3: CASYNSVGHNEQFF
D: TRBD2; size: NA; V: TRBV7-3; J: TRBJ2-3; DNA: TGTGCCAGCAGCTTTGGACTAGCGGGAGTCCCGGAACCTAGCACAGATACGCAGTATTTT; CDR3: CASSFGLAGVPEPSTDTQYF
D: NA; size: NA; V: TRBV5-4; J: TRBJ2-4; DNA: TGTGCCAGCTCTAGGGGGAGAGGGCTAGCCAAAAACATTCAGTACTTC; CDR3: CASSRGRGLAKNIQYF
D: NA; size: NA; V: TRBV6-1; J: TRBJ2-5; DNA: TGTGCCAGCAGTCCGACTCCGGAAGTCTATAAGGACCAGTACTTC; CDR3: CASSPTPEVYKDQYF
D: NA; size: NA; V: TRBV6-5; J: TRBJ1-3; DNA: TGTGCCAGCAGTTACTCGTTCGGAGGATCTGGAAACACCATATATTTT; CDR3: CASSYSFGGSGNTIYF
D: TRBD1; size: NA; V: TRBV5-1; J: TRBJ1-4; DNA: TGCGCCAGCAGCTACGACAGGGGAAAGGAAAAACTGTTTTTT; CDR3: CASSYDRGKEKLFF
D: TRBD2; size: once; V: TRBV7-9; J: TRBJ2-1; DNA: TGTGCCGGGGTTAGCGGGAGTTTATCCTACAATGAGCAGTTCTTC; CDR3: CAGVSGSLSYNEQFF
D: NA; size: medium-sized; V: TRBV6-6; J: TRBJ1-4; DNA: TGTGCCAGCAGAGAGTATGAAAAACTGTTTTTT; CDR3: CASREYEKLFF
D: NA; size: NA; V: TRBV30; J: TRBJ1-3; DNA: TGTGCCTGGAGTATGGGCAGTCAATCTGGAAACACCATATATTTT; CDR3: CAWSMGSQSGNTIYF
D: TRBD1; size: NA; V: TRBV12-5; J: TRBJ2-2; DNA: TGTGCTAGTGGTTTGGGACAACAGGGGGCCGCCGGGGAGCTGTTTTTT; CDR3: CASGLGQQGAAGELFF
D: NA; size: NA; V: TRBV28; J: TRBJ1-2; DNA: TGTGCCAGCAGTTTACCCGCCGTGGCGGGAGGGGGCTACACCTTC; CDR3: CASSLPAVAGGGYTF
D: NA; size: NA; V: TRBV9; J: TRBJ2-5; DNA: TGTGCCAGCGGTCAGGGTATGCAAGAGACCCAGTACTTC; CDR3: CASGQGMQETQYF
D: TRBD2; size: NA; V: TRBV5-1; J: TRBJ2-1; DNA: TGCGCCAGCAGCTCAGCGGGAGTCTACAATGAGCAGTTCTTC; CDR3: CASSSAGVYNEQFF
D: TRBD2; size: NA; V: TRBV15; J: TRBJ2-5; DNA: TGTGCCACCAGCAGAGGGACTAGCTCCCAATCAGAGACCCAGTACTTC; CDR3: CATSRGTSSQSETQYF
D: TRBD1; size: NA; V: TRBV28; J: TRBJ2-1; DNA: TGTGCCAGCAGTTTTTTAGGGACAGGGGTTGGCAATGAGCAGTTCTTC; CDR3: CASSFLGTGVGNEQFF
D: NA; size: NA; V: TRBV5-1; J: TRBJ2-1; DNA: TGCGCCAGCAGCTTAGTGCAGGGCTATGAGCAGTTCTTC; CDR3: CASSLVQGYEQFF
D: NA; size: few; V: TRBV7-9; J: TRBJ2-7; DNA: TGTGCCAGCAGCTTGGAACAGCCCTACGAGCAGTACTTC; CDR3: CASSLEQPYEQYF